This T cell receptor beta chain derives from a study of response to subunit inactivated influenza vaccine. This clonotype was counted between two and nine times. Its antigen is still unknown. The study, taken as a whole, reports: Each seasonal influenza vaccination, the authors suggested, recruits few new T cells.

Germline CDR1 is MDHEN and CDR2 is SYDVKM. This CDR3 comprises 15 residues. V lost 7 bases and J lost 1; bases outside the gene matches: 7. TCRdb ran MiXCR on the RT-PCR reads and lists one entry per CDR3 protein. The sample lists fewer than 600,000 distinct CDR3 sequences, roughly 7.9% occurring once. V usage is TRBV28 and J usage is TRBJ2-1, with 7 bases fitting TRBD2. The receptor comes from a man aged 45-69 years who received an inactivated influenza vaccine. The sample consisted of PBMCs from blood, taken about 24 months after vaccination. The CDR3 region is CASKPAGNSYNEQFF. CDR3 coding DNA: TGTGCCAGCAAGCCAGCGGGGAATTCCTACAATGAGCAGTTCTTC.